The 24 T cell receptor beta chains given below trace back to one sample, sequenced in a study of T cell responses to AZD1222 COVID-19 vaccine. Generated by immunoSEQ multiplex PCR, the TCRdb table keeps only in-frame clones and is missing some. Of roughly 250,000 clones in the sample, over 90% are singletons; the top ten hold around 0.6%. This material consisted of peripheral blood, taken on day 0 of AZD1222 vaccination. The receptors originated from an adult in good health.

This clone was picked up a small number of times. CDR3 protein: CASSPIWGRENTEAFF. CDR3 DNA sequence: TGTGCCAGTAGCCCTATATGGGGGAGGGAGAACACTGAAGCTTTCTTT. The chain links TRBV19 to TRBJ1-1, with D possibly being TRBD1 (5 bases). The germline V gene has CDR1 LNHDA and CDR2 SQIVND (reference sequence). CDR3 length: 16 residues. The V gene lost 6 bases and the J gene lost 1 base, with 18 bases spanning the gap.

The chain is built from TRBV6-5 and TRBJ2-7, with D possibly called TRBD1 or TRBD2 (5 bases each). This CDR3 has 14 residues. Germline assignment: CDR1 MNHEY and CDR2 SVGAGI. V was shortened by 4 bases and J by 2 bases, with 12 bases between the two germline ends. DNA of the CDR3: TGTGCCAGCAGTTCCGGGACGGGTACCTACGAGCAGTACTTC. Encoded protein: CASSSGTGTYEQYF.

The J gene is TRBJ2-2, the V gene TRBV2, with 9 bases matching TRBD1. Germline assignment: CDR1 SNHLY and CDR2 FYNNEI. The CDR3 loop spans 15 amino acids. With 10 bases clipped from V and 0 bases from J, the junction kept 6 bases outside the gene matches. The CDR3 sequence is CAIRTGASNTGELFF. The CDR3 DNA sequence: TGTGCCATACGGACAGGGGCGTCGAACACCGGGGAGCTGTTTTTT.

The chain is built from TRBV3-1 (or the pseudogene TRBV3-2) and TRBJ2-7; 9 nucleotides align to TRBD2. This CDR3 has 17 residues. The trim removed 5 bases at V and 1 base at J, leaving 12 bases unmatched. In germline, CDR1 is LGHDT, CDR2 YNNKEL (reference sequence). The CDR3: CASSTGGTSGPSYEQYF. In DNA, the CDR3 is TGTGCCAGCAGCACGGGGGGAACTAGCGGGCCGTCCTACGAGCAGTACTTC.

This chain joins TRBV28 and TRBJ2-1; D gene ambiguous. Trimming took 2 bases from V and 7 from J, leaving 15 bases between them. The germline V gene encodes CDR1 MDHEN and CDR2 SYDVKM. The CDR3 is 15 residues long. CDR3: CASSLKRPRRNEQFF. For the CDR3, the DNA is TGTGCCAGCAGTTTAAAGCGCCCCCGGCGGAATGAGCAGTTCTTC.

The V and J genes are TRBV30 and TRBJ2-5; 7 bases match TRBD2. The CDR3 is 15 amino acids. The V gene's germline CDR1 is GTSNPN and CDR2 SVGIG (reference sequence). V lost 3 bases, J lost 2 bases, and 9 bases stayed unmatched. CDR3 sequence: CAWSPPKAGQETQYF. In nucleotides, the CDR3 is TGTGCCTGGAGCCCCCCGAAAGCGGGACAAGAGACCCAGTACTTC.

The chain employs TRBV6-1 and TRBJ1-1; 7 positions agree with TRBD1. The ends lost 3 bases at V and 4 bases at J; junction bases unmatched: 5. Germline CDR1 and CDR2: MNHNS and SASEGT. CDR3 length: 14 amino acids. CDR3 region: CASSDGGTATEAFF. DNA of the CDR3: TGTGCCAGCAGTGACGGGGGGACAGCCACTGAAGCTTTCTTT.

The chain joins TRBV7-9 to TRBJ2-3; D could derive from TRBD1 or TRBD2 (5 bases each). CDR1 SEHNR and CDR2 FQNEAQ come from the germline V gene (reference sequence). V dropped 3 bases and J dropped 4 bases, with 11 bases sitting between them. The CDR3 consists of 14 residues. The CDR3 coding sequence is TGTGCCAGCAGCTTCCGAGGGGACCCAGATACGCAGTATTTT. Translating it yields CASSFRGDPDTQYF.

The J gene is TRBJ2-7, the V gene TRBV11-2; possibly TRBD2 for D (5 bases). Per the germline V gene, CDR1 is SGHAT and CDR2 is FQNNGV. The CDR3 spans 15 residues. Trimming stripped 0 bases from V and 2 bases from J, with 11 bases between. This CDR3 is CASSLDPGLAYEQYF. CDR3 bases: TGTGCCAGCAGCTTAGACCCCGGACTGGCCTACGAGCAGTACTTC.

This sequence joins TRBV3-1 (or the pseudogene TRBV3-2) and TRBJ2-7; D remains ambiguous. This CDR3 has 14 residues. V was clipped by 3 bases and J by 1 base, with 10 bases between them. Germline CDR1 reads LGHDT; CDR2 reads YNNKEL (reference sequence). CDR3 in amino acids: CASSHNDGSYEQYF. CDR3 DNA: TGTGCCAGCAGCCATAACGACGGATCCTACGAGCAGTACTTC.

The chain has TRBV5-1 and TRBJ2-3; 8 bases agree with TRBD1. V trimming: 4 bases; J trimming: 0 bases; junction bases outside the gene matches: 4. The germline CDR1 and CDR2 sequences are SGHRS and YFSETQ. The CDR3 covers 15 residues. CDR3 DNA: TGCGCCAGCAGCCAGGACAGGGCGAGCACAGATACGCAGTATTTT. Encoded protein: CASSQDRASTDTQYF.

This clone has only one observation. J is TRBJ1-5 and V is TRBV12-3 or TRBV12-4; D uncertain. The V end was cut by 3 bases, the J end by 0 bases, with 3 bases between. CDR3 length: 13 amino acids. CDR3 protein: CASSLTSNQPQHF. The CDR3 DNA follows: TGTGCCAGCAGTTTGACTAGCAATCAGCCCCAGCATTTT.

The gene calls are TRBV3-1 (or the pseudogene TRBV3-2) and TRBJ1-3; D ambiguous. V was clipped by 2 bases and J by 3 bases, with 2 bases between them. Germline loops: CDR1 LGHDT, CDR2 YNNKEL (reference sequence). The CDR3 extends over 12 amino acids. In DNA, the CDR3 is TGTGCCAGCAGCCAATTTGGAAACACCATATATTTT. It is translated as CASSQFGNTIYF.

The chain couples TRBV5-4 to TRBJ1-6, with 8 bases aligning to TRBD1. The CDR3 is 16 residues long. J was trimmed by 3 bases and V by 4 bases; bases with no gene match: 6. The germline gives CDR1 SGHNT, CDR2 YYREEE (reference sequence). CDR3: CASSGDRLNYNSPLHF. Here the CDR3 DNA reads TGTGCCAGCAGCGGGGACAGGTTAAACTATAATTCACCCCTCCACTTT. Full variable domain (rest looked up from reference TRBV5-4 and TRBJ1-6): ETGVTQSPTHLIKTRGQQVTLRCSSQSGHNTVSWYQQALGQGPQFIFQYYREEENGRGNFPPRFSGLQFPNYSSELNVNALELDDSALYLCASSGDRLNYNSPLHFGNGTRLTVT.

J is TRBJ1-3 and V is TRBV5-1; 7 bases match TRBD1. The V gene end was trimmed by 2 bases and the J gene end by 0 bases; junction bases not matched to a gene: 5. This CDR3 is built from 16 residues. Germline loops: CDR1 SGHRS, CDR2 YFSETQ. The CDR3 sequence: CASSFGGQSSGNTIYF. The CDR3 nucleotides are TGCGCCAGCAGCTTTGGGGGACAGAGCTCTGGAAACACCATATATTTT.

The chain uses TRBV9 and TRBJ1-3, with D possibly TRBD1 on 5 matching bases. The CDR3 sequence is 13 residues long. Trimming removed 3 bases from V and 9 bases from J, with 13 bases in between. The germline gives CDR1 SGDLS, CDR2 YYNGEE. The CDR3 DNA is TGTGCCAGCAGCGCGGGACCGGCGGGCACCATATATTTT. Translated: CASSAGPAGTIYF.

In DNA form, the CDR3 reads TGCGCCAGCAGCCCCGGAGTAGCGGGACTCTACGAGCAGTACTTC. As protein: CASSPGVAGLYEQYF. The chain is built from TRBV5-1 and TRBJ2-7; TRBD2 agrees at 8 bases. This CDR3 has 15 residues. The trim removed 4 bases at V and 3 bases at J, leaving 9 bases unmatched. Germline-derived CDR1 and CDR2 are SGHRS and YFSETQ.

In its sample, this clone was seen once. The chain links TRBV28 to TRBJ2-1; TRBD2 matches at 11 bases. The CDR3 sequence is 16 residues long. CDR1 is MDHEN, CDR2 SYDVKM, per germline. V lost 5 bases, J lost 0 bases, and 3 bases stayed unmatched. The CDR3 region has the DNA TGTGCCAGCAGTCCGGGACTAGCGGTCTCCTACAATGAGCAGTTCTTC. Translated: CASSPGLAVSYNEQFF.

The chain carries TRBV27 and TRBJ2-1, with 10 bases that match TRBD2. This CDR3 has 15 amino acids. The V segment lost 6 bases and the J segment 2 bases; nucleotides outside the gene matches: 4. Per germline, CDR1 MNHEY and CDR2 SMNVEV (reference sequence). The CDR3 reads CASRIAGGTYNEQFF. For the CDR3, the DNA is TGTGCCAGCAGAATAGCGGGGGGCACCTACAATGAGCAGTTCTTC.

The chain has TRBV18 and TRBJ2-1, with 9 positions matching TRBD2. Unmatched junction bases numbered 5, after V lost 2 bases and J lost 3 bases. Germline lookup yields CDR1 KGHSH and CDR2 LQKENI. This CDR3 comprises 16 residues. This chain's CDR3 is CASSPGGLAFYNEQFF. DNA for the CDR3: TGTGCCAGCTCACCAGGGGGACTAGCTTTCTACAATGAGCAGTTCTTC.

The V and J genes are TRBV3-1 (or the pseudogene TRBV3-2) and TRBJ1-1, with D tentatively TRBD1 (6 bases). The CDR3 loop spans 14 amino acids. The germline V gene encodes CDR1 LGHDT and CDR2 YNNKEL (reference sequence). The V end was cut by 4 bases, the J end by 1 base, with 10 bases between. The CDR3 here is CASSLTRGNTEAFF. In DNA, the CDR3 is TGTGCCAGCAGCCTCACCAGGGGGAACACTGAAGCTTTCTTT.

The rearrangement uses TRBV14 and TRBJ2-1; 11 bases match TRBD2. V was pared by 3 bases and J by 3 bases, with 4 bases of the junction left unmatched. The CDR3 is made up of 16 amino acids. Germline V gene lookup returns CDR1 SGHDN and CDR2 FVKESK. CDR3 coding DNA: TGTGCCAGCAGCCAGGGGACTAGCGGAAACTACAATGAGCAGTTCTTC. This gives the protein CASSQGTSGNYNEQFF.

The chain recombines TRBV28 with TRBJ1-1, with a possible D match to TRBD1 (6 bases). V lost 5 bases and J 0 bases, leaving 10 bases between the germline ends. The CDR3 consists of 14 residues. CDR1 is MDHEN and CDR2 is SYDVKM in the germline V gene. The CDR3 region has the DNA TGTGCCAGCAGTGAGGACAGACTGAACACTGAAGCTTTCTTT. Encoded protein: CASSEDRLNTEAFF.

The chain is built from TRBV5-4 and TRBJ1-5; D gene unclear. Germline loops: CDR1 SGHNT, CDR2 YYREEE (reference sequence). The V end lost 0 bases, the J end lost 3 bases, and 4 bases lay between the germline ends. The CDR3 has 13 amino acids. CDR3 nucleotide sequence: TGTGCCAGCAGCTTGGAAACCAATCAGCCCCAGCATTTT. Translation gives CASSLETNQPQHF.